The 27 T cell receptor beta chains below were found in one sample sequenced in a study of beta chain features in type 1 diabetes. All of the isolated RNA was reverse transcribed, so expressed TCRB transcripts were sequenced. Profiled with immunoSEQ multiplex PCR; TCRdb holds only in-frame clones, not every one. Among around 140,000 clones listed, around 10% were seen once. Their cognate antigens are unknown. Study results and limitations: There was a moderate but significant shortening of TCRB CDR3s in all four CD4+ subsets of Type 1 diabetes patients.

Sequenced input: central memory CD4+ T cells from blood. The origin of the receptors is a man aged 25-45 years with type 1 diabetes.

V usage is TRBV7-9 and J usage is TRBJ2-3; TRBD2 matches at 8 bases. Losses at the gene ends were 1 base for V and 5 bases for J; bases not matched to a gene: 8. The CDR3 sequence is 16 residues long. The V gene's germline CDR1 is SEHNR and CDR2 FQNEAQ (reference sequence). CDR3 sequence reads: CASSLDRGSGIDTQYF. The DNA of the CDR3 is TGTGCCAGCAGCTTAGATCGGGGTAGCGGGATAGATACGCAGTATTTT.

This chain connects TRBV5-1 to TRBJ2-1, with a possible D match to TRBD2 (5 bases). The CDR3 sequence is 13 residues long. Germline CDR1 is SGHRS and CDR2 is YFSETQ. The V end was cut by 0 bases, the J end by 6 bases, with 7 bases between. The CDR3 DNA reads as TGCGCCAGCAGCTTGGAGGCGGGCAATGAGCAGTTCTTC. Translation: CASSLEAGNEQFF.

This clone was observed at least ten times. The gene calls are TRBV18 and TRBJ1-1; weak D call: TRBD1 (5 bases). Trimming shortened V by 2 bases and J by 5 bases, and 15 bases separated the two germline ends. Germline V CDR1 and CDR2: KGHSH, LQKENI. This CDR3 region has 15 residues. In nucleotides, the CDR3 is TGTGCCAGCTCACCAAATAGGGGCGTGGGGACTGAAGCTTTCTTT. It codes for CASSPNRGVGTEAFF.

V gene TRBV19 combines with J gene TRBJ1-1; the D is unclear. The CDR3 is made up of 11 amino acids. Trimming pared 3 bases from V and 8 bases from J, leaving 7 bases between. Germline lookup yields CDR1 LNHDA and CDR2 SQIVND (reference sequence). The CDR3 is CASSMTTEAFF. The CDR3 DNA reads TGTGCCAGTAGTATGACGACAGAAGCTTTCTTT.

In this sample, this clone turned up a few times. The V gene is TRBV7-6, the J gene TRBJ2-1, with no clear D. The V end lost 5 bases, the J end lost 5 bases, and 10 bases lay between the germline ends. The germline gives CDR1 SGHVS, CDR2 FNYEAQ. The CDR3 length is 13 residues. The CDR3 protein is CASSRTIDNEQFF. Here the CDR3 DNA reads TGTGCCAGCAGCCGTACTATAGACAATGAGCAGTTCTTC.

The sample holds a few counts of this clone. The junction shows a germline mismatch at one end, possibly a read error. The genes are TRBV7-9 and TRBJ1-6, with D perhaps TRBD1 (6 bases). The CDR3 length is 14 residues. CDR1 and CDR2 from the germline V gene are SEHNR and FQNEAQ (reference sequence). The CDR3 protein is CASRFGQSGSPLHF. In nucleotides, the CDR3 is TGCGCCAGCAGATTCGGACAGTCAGGTTCACCCCTCCACTTT.

The chain carries TRBV7-9 and TRBJ1-6; D may be TRBD1 (5 bases). This CDR3 contains 15 residues. V lost 4 bases and J 7 bases, leaving 14 bases between the germline ends. CDR1 is SEHNR, CDR2 FQNEAQ, per germline (reference sequence). CDR3 protein: CASSSLGPRNSPLHF. CDR3 nucleotides: TGTGCCAGCAGCTCCCTGGGGCCGAGGAATTCACCCCTCCACTTT.

This clone was seen more than once but under ten times. This chain joins TRBV27 and TRBJ1-6; 8 positions agree with TRBD1. Germline V gene sequence: CDR1 MNHEY, CDR2 SMNVEV (reference sequence). CDR3 length: 13 residues. V gave up 5 bases and J gave up 10 bases; unmatched junction bases: 4. The CDR3 DNA follows: TGTGCCAGCAGTCCCGACAGGGGCTCACCCCTCCACTTT. This gives the protein CASSPDRGSPLHF.

There are a few counts of this clone. The chain links TRBV11-2 to TRBJ2-7; unclear D gene. V dropped 5 bases and J dropped 1 base, with 3 bases sitting between them. The CDR3 covers 11 residues. Germline CDR1 and CDR2: SGHAT and FQNNGV. CDR3: CASSQSYEQYF. For the CDR3, the DNA is TGTGCCAGCAGCCAATCCTACGAGCAGTACTTC.

A remark on this clone: This sample includes further DNA sequences coding for the same CDR3. The genes are TRBV29-1 and TRBJ1-1, with D unresolved. The V end was cut by 7 bases, the J end by 0 bases, with 3 bases between. Germline CDR1 is SQVTM and CDR2 is ANQGSEA. The length of the CDR3 is 10 residues. DNA for the CDR3: TGCAGCGCAGTGAACACTGAAGCTTTCTTT. Its translation: CSAVNTEAFF.

The V gene is TRBV9, the J gene TRBJ2-5; 9 nucleotides match TRBD2. The trim removed 0 bases at V and 5 bases at J, leaving 8 bases unmatched. CDR1 and CDR2 (germline): SGDLS, YYNGEE. The CDR3 totals 16 residues. This CDR3 reads CASSVAPSGAGETQYF. CDR3 DNA: TGTGCCAGCAGCGTAGCTCCTAGCGGGGCCGGGGAGACCCAGTACTTC.

The chain is built from TRBV5-1 and TRBJ2-2; D uncertain. Germline CDR1 SGHRS, CDR2 YFSETQ. This CDR3 has 16 residues. The V end lost 0 bases, the J end lost 0 bases, and 9 bases lay between the germline ends. The CDR3 nucleotides read TGCGCCAGCAGCTTGGGTAGCAGCGCGAACACCGGGGAGCTGTTTTTT. Protein product: CASSLGSSANTGELFF.

The CDR3 protein is CASSLYRENGYTF. CDR3 in DNA: TGTGCCAGCAGCTTATACAGGGAAAATGGCTACACCTTC. J is TRBJ1-2 and V is TRBV7-9; the D gene is possibly TRBD1 (6 bases). V was cut by 2 bases and J by 6 bases, with 10 bases left in between. The germline CDR1 and CDR2 sequences are SEHNR and FQNEAQ (reference sequence). CDR3 length: 13 amino acids.

This sequence joins TRBV9 and TRBJ2-5; no definite D call. This CDR3 is 15 amino acids long. V gave up 3 bases and J gave up 5 bases, with 17 bases separating them. Germline loops: CDR1 SGDLS, CDR2 YYNGEE. CDR3 loop: CASSGGSIGRETQYF. The CDR3 bases are TGTGCCAGCAGCGGTGGGTCCATAGGCAGGGAGACCCAGTACTTC.

This clone was observed a handful of times. V is TRBV7-9 and J is TRBJ2-3; no definite D call. The V end was cut by 3 bases, the J end by 1 base, with 8 bases between. CDR3 length: 14 residues. Per the germline V gene, CDR1 is SEHNR and CDR2 is FQNEAQ (reference sequence). The DNA of the CDR3 is TGTGCCAGCAGCTTTAGCTGGGGCACAGATACGCAGTATTTT. As protein: CASSFSWGTDTQYF.

The chain has TRBV7-3 and TRBJ1-1; weak D call: TRBD1 (6 bases). CDR3 size: 17 residues. Germline V gene sequence: CDR1 SGHTA, CDR2 FQGTGA. Trimming left V 2 bases short and J 1 base short, with 17 bases between. CDR3 bases: TGTGCCAGCAGCTTAGCCCCCCCGGAACAGGGGAACACTGAAGCTTTCTTT. It encodes CASSLAPPEQGNTEAFF.

The sample holds a few counts of this clone. The chain joins TRBV2 to TRBJ2-3; D gene unclear. The CDR3 spans 12 residues. CDR1 is SNHLY, CDR2 FYNNEI, per germline. V was trimmed by 6 bases and J by 4 bases, leaving 8 bases between them. Here the CDR3 reads CASRTGADTQYF. The DNA of the CDR3 is TGTGCCAGCAGGACCGGAGCAGATACGCAGTATTTT.

The rearrangement uses TRBV4-1 and TRBJ1-6, with TRBD1 as a possible D gene (5 bases). CDR1 is MGHRA and CDR2 is YSYEKL in the germline V gene. V dropped 1 base and J dropped 10 bases, with 14 bases sitting between them. This CDR3 is built from 15 residues. The CDR3 reads CASSQGRSQGSPLHF. The CDR3 nucleotides are TGCGCCAGCAGCCAAGGACGATCGCAGGGCTCACCCCTCCACTTT.

This clone was detected only a few times. V is TRBV5-6 and J is TRBJ2-3; D unresolved. The CDR3 totals 14 residues. Germline CDR1 reads SGHDT; CDR2 reads YYEEEE. The V end was cut by 2 bases, the J end by 5 bases, with 12 bases between. CDR3: CASSFYSVGDTQYF. CDR3 nucleotide sequence: TGTGCCAGCAGCTTCTATAGTGTTGGAGATACGCAGTATTTT.

This clone was counted many times. The rearrangement uses TRBV6-6 and TRBJ2-7, with TRBD2 matching over 12 bases. Looked up from germline, CDR1 is MNHNY and CDR2 is SVGAGI (reference sequence). Trimming at V came to 6 bases and at J to 0 bases, leaving 6 bases not matched to a gene. This CDR3 contains 16 residues. CDR3 sequence (DNA): TGTGCCAGCAGGAGCGCTAGCGGGGGGGCCTCCTACGAGCAGTACTTC. Its protein product is CASRSASGGASYEQYF.

The rearrangement joins TRBV7-2 to TRBJ2-7; 13 bases agree with TRBD2. Trimming cost V 5 bases and J 11 bases; bases outside gene matches: 9. The CDR3 covers 14 residues. CDR1 and CDR2 from the germline V gene are SGHTA and FQGNSA. This CDR3 is CASSLWTSGGLKYF. The CDR3 bases are TGTGCCAGCAGCCTCTGGACTAGCGGGGGACTAAAGTACTTC. The complete variable domain, with remaining parts taken from reference TRBV7-2 and TRBJ2-7, reads GAGVSQSPSNKVTEKGKDVELRCDPISGHTALYWYRQSLGQGLEFLIYFQGNSAPDKSGLPSDRFSAERTGGSVSTLTIQRTQQEDSAVYLCASSLWTSGGLKYFGPGTRLTVT.

The genes are TRBV5-4 and TRBJ2-3; D gene ambiguous. CDR1 and CDR2 (germline): SGHNT, YYREEE (reference sequence). The ends were cut back, 4 bases at V and 0 bases at J, with 15 bases in the middle. This CDR3 is 16 amino acids long. This CDR3 reads CASSPNPGLSTDTQYF. CDR3 nucleotides: TGTGCCAGCAGCCCCAATCCCGGGTTGAGCACAGATACGCAGTATTTT.

This CDR3 is CASSLGISTDTQYF. The CDR3 region has the DNA TGTGCCAGCAGCTTAGGCATTAGCACAGATACGCAGTATTTT. The chain employs TRBV7-3 and TRBJ2-3; D gene unclear. V shed 2 bases and J shed 0 bases, with 6 bases lying between them. CDR3 length equals 14 residues. CDR1 SGHTA and CDR2 FQGTGA come from the germline V gene.

This clone was found a few times. V gene TRBV18 combines with J gene TRBJ1-1; 8 bases align to TRBD1. J gave up 1 base and V 3 bases, and 7 bases lay outside the gene matches. Germline V gene lookup returns CDR1 KGHSH and CDR2 LQKENI. The CDR3 spans 16 residues. The DNA for the CDR3 is TGTGCCAGCTCACCCCTCCAGACAGGGGCGAACACTGAAGCTTTCTTT. Residues: CASSPLQTGANTEAFF.

The table lists this clone with a few counts. The rearrangement joins TRBV5-4 to TRBJ1-1; possibly TRBD1 for D (6 bases). Trimming removed 4 bases from V and 2 bases from J, with 12 bases in between. This CDR3 contains 14 residues. The germline V gene encodes CDR1 SGHNT and CDR2 YYREEE (reference sequence). The CDR3 DNA reads as TGTGCCAGCAGCATAGGGGGGGGTAACACTGAAGCTTTCTTT. Protein sequence: CASSIGGGNTEAFF.

On this clone itself: Other DNA sequences within the sample encode an identical CDR3. The V and J genes are TRBV18 and TRBJ2-5; TRBD2 is a possible D gene (6 bases). V was clipped by 6 bases and J by 3 bases, with 11 bases between them. This CDR3 comprises 13 residues. Per germline, CDR1 KGHSH and CDR2 LQKENI. CDR3 amino acids: CASSPGGEETQYF. The CDR3 bases are TGTGCCAGCTCCCCCGGGGGTGAAGAGACCCAGTACTTC.

J is TRBJ2-3 and V is TRBV4-3; 7 bases map to TRBD1. The CDR3 spans 16 residues. V dropped 6 bases and J dropped 0; count of bases not matched to a gene: 9. Germline V CDR1 and CDR2: LGHNA, YSLEER. CDR3 loop: CASSYPGQQSTDTQYF. The CDR3, as DNA: TGCGCCAGCAGTTATCCGGGACAGCAAAGCACAGATACGCAGTATTTT.